A single sample gave rise to the 20 T cell receptor beta chains below, sequenced in a study of T cells in Graves' hyperthyroidism and ophthalmopathy. Amplified TCR beta CDR3 regions came from RNA transcripts. The HTBI primer set was used in a first-round RT-PCR of the TCR CDR3. Using its own MiXCR run on the multiplex PCR reads, TCRdb lists one record per CDR3 protein. The table includes approximately 600,000 distinct CDR3 sequences, less than 25% detected once. Sequenced material: blood. The receptors stem from a man aged 30-40 years with Graves' ophthalmopathy.

This clonotype was picked up many times. This chain connects TRBV7-2 to TRBJ1-5, with no clear D. The V gene lost 2 bases and the J gene lost 5 bases, with 7 bases spanning the gap. Germline loops: CDR1 SGHTA, CDR2 FQGNSA. The CDR3 runs to 13 residues. The CDR3 protein is CASSLSRDQPQHF. DNA for the CDR3: TGTGCCAGCAGCTTATCACGAGATCAGCCCCAGCATTTT.

In its sample, this clonotype was seen a few times. For the CDR3, the DNA is TGCGCCAGCAAAGACTACGAGCAGTACTTC. It translates to CASKDYEQYF. The V call is TRBV10-1, the J call TRBJ2-7; D is unresolved. The CDR3 contains 10 residues. The germline V gene encodes CDR1 WNHNN and CDR2 SYGVQD (reference sequence). V was cut by 7 bases and J by 3 bases, with 4 bases left in between.

This clonotype was observed at least ten times. The rearrangement joins TRBV11-1 to TRBJ2-1; 10 nucleotides agree with TRBD1. Losses at the gene ends were 3 bases for V and 6 bases for J; bases not matched to a gene: 8. The CDR3 consists of 16 residues. In germline, CDR1 is SGHAT, CDR2 FQDESV (reference sequence). CDR3 bases: TGTGCCAGCAGCTTCGCTACCGGGACAGGGGTCAATGAGCAGTTCTTC. Protein product: CASSFATGTGVNEQFF.

In this sample, this clonotype turned up a few times. The chain joins TRBV28 to TRBJ2-1; 7 bases match TRBD2. Germline loops: CDR1 MDHEN, CDR2 SYDVKM. The ends lost 6 bases at V and 9 bases at J; junction bases unmatched: 8. This CDR3 is built from 13 residues. DNA of the CDR3: TGTGCCAGCAGGTCAAACACGGGGGGTGAGCAGTTCTTC. It encodes CASRSNTGGEQFF.

This clonotype was counted many times. V usage is TRBV7-9 and J usage is TRBJ2-7; maybe TRBD1 (6 bases). Per the germline V gene, CDR1 is SEHNR and CDR2 is FQNEAQ (reference sequence). CDR3 length: 14 amino acids. V dropped 3 bases and J dropped 0 bases, with 9 bases sitting between them. CDR3 sequence: CASSFDRSSYEQYF. DNA of the CDR3: TGTGCCAGCAGCTTCGACAGGAGCTCCTACGAGCAGTACTTC.

V is TRBV30 and J is TRBJ2-5; 7 bases line up with TRBD1. Germline CDR1 reads GTSNPN; CDR2 reads SVGIG (reference sequence). J gave up 3 bases and V 2 bases, and 6 bases lay outside the gene matches. This CDR3 region has 14 residues. CDR3 coding DNA: TGTGCCTGGAGTTTGAGGGACAGTAAAGAGACCCAGTACTTC. This sequence encodes CAWSLRDSKETQYF.

The chain recombines TRBV4-2 with TRBJ2-5; the D gene is possibly TRBD2 (6 bases). Looked up from germline, CDR1 is LGHNA and CDR2 is YNFKEQ. V dropped 0 bases and J dropped 4 bases, with 12 bases sitting between them. The CDR3 runs 15 residues. The CDR3 loop is CASSQDRSSGETQYF. The CDR3, as DNA: TGTGCCAGCAGCCAAGATAGGAGTAGCGGAGAGACCCAGTACTTC.

The rearrangement uses TRBV29-1 and TRBJ2-5, with 10 bases aligning to TRBD2. Germline loops: CDR1 SQVTM, CDR2 ANQGSEA. There are 14 residues in the CDR3. CDR3 region: CRSMTSGRQETQYF. The CDR3 DNA follows: TGCAGAAGCATGACTAGCGGGCGGCAAGAGACCCAGTACTTC.

This CDR3 reads CSARLGGSTDTQYF. Written as DNA, the CDR3 is TGCAGTGCTAGACTGGGGGGAAGCACAGATACGCAGTATTTT. J is TRBJ2-3 and V is TRBV20-1; D perhaps matches TRBD2 (6 bases). The V end was cut by 2 bases, the J end by 0 bases, with 9 bases between. The CDR3 has 14 residues. CDR1 and CDR2 (germline): DFQATT, SNEGSKA (reference sequence).

This clonotype was detected many times. The chain joins TRBV4-1 to TRBJ2-2, with D possibly TRBD2 on 5 matching bases. The V gene's germline CDR1 is MGHRA and CDR2 YSYEKL. With 0 bases removed from V and 3 bases from J, the gap between germline ends came to 17 bases. There are 18 residues in the CDR3. The CDR3 loop reads CASSQDWGAVLHTGELFF. The DNA of the CDR3 is TGCGCCAGCAGCCAAGATTGGGGAGCGGTCTTACACACCGGGGAGCTGTTTTTT.

CDR3 region: CAWMANLVVQGPKSNSPLHF. CDR3 in DNA: TGTGCCTGGATGGCTAACCTGGTTGTACAGGGACCAAAGAGTAATTCACCCCTCCACTTT. The V and J genes are TRBV30 and TRBJ1-6, with D possibly matching TRBD1 (6 bases). This CDR3 has 20 residues. V lost 4 bases and J lost 6, with 31 bases in between. Germline V gives CDR1 GTSNPN, CDR2 SVGIG (reference sequence).

The table lists this clonotype with a few counts. The CDR3 sequence: CASSQPGWGRGYNEQFF. The CDR3 DNA sequence: TGCGCCAGCAGCCAACCGGGATGGGGGAGAGGCTACAATGAGCAGTTCTTC. The V and J genes are TRBV4-1 and TRBJ2-1; D possibly matches TRBD1 or TRBD2 (5 bases each). Deletions cut 2 bases from V and 3 bases from J, with 17 bases between. The CDR3 covers 17 residues. Germline V gene lookup returns CDR1 MGHRA and CDR2 YSYEKL.

This clonotype was recorded only once. The rearrangement uses TRBV29-1 and TRBJ2-1; D is uncertain. Trimming took off 6 bases at V and 3 bases at J, with 6 bases between the two ends. This CDR3 comprises 11 residues. CDR1 is SQVTM, CDR2 ANQGSEA, per germline. The CDR3 sequence: CSVTVYNEQFF. The CDR3 DNA follows: TGCAGCGTCACAGTCTACAATGAGCAGTTCTTC.

This clonotype has a handful of counts. The chain uses TRBV5-1 and TRBJ2-7; D remains ambiguous. Trimming shortened V by 5 bases and J by 6 bases, and 3 bases separated the two germline ends. The germline V gene encodes CDR1 SGHRS and CDR2 YFSETQ. This CDR3 has 9 residues. CDR3 region: CASRGEQYF. The DNA of the CDR3 is TGCGCCAGCAGAGGCGAGCAGTACTTC.

The gene calls are TRBV10-3 and TRBJ2-7; no firm D call. V was cut by 7 bases and J by 7 bases, with 17 bases left in between. The CDR3 extends over 13 amino acids. CDR1 ENHRY and CDR2 SYGVKD come from the germline V gene. Here the CDR3 reads CAITSVELGEQYF. Written as DNA, the CDR3 is TGTGCCATCACCAGCGTAGAGTTAGGAGAGCAGTACTTC.

This clonotype was seen a few times. The chain employs TRBV6-1 and TRBJ2-1; TRBD2 matches at 7 bases. V was clipped by 5 bases and J by 2 bases; unmatched bases: 6. Germline CDR1 and CDR2: MNHNS and SASEGT. CDR3 length: 15 residues. As DNA, the CDR3 is TGTGCCAGCAGTTCTCTAGCGGATCCCTACAATGAGCAGTTCTTC. It translates to CASSSLADPYNEQFF.

This clonotype occurred once. The chain couples TRBV4-2 to TRBJ1-2; 8 bases map to TRBD1. V lost 4 bases, J lost 3 bases, and 4 bases stayed unmatched. This CDR3 has 14 amino acids. CDR1 and CDR2 from the germline V gene are LGHNA and YNFKEQ. CDR3 region: CASSRQGADYGYTF. The DNA for the CDR3 is TGTGCCAGCAGCCGTCAGGGGGCGGACTATGGCTACACCTTC.

The chain carries TRBV19 and TRBJ1-2; 8 bases agree with TRBD1. After removal of 5 bases from V and 5 bases from J, the junction contained 4 bases not matched to a gene. From germline, CDR1 is LNHDA and CDR2 SQIVND (reference sequence). The CDR3 extends over 13 amino acids. This chain's CDR3 is CASSQRTGYGYTF. CDR3 bases: TGTGCCAGTAGTCAACGGACAGGGTATGGCTACACCTTC.

This clonotype was seen only a few times. This chain uses TRBV7-9 with TRBJ2-2; TRBD2 agrees at 7 bases. From germline, CDR1 is SEHNR and CDR2 FQNEAQ (reference sequence). The CDR3 spans 15 residues. The trim removed 5 bases at V and 4 bases at J, leaving 7 bases unmatched. The CDR3 DNA is TGTGCCAGCAGCAGGGGAGGGAGATCCACCGGGGAGCTGTTTTTT. Protein product: CASSRGGRSTGELFF. The complete variable domain, with remaining parts taken from reference TRBV7-9 and TRBJ2-2, reads DTGVSQNPRHKITKRGQNVTFRCDPISEHNRLYWYRQTLGQGPEFLTYFQNEAQLEKSRLLSDRFSAERPKGSFSTLEIQRTEQGDSAMYLCASSRGGRSTGELFFGEGSRLTVL.

In its sample, this clonotype was seen many times. V gene TRBV11-2 combines with J gene TRBJ1-5; D not resolved. CDR3 length: 14 residues. The germline CDR1 and CDR2 sequences are SGHAT and FQNNGV. Trimming cost V 1 base and J 6 bases, with 10 bases left between them. CDR3 DNA: TGTGCCAGCAGCTTAGCGGTCGGTGGTCAGCCCCAGCATTTT. Protein sequence: CASSLAVGGQPQHF.